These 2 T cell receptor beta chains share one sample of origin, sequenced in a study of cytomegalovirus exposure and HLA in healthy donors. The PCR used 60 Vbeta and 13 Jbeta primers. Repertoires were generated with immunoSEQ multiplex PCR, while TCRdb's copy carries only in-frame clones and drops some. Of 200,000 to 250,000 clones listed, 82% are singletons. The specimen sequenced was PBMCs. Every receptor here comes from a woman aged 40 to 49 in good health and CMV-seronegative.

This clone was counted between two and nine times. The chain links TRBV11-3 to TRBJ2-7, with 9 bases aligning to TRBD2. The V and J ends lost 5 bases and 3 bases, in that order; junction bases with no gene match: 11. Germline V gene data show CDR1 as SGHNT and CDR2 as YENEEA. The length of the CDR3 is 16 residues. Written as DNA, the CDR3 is TGTGCCAGCAGCAAGACTAGCGGAGCAGATTTCTACGAGCAGTACTTC. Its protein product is CASSKTSGADFYEQYF.

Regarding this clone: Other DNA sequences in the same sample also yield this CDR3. In nucleotides, the CDR3 is TGTGCCAGCAGTTACTCTGGCGGTTCCTACGAGCAGTACTTC. It yields the protein CASSYSGGSYEQYF. The V gene is TRBV6-6, the J gene TRBJ2-7, with D uncertain. V lost 0 bases, J lost 1 base, and 7 bases lay in between. The CDR3 loop spans 14 amino acids. CDR1 and CDR2 from the germline V gene are MNHNY and SVGAGI (reference sequence).